These 21 T cell receptor beta chains were sequenced from one sample in a study of spatial heterogeneity in lung cancer. In TCRdb, the 5' RACE reads were re-called with MiXCR into one record per CDR3 protein. The data show under 85,000 distinct CDR3 sequences, with approximately 8% seen just once and roughly 7% held by the top ten. Time point described: sample taken at primary tumor resection. The material sequenced was PBMCs, taken at surgery. These TCRs come from a male donor with early-stage non-small cell lung cancer.

In its sample, this clonotype was seen many times. This chain connects TRBV20-1 to TRBJ2-7, with 12 bases lining up with TRBD2. V lost 0 bases, J lost 5 bases, and 5 bases stayed unmatched. The CDR3 extends over 15 amino acids. CDR1 DFQATT and CDR2 SNEGSKA come from the germline V gene (reference sequence). The chain's CDR3 is CSARDQRLAGDEQYF. The CDR3, as DNA: TGCAGTGCTAGAGATCAACGACTAGCGGGAGACGAGCAGTACTTC.

Many counts were recorded for this clonotype. The rearrangement joins TRBV5-1 to TRBJ2-1, with D tentatively TRBD2 (5 bases). Germline lookup yields CDR1 SGHRS and CDR2 YFSETQ. This CDR3 spans 16 amino acids. Trimming cost V 1 base and J 0 bases, with 11 bases left between them. The CDR3 region has the DNA TGCGCCAGCAGCTTGTCCGCGGGTAGCTCCTACAATGAGCAGTTCTTC. Protein product: CASSLSAGSSYNEQFF. The whole variable domain, remainder taken from reference TRBV5-1 and TRBJ2-1, is KAGVTQTPRYLIKTRGQQVTLSCSPISGHRSVSWYQQTPGQGLQFLFEYFSETQRNKGNFPGRFSGRQFSNSRSEMNVSTLELGDSALYLCASSLSAGSSYNEQFFGPGTRLTVL.

The table lists this clonotype with many counts. The chain joins TRBV29-1 to TRBJ1-1, with a weak D call TRBD1 (5 bases). The germline gives CDR1 SQVTM, CDR2 ANQGSEA. The CDR3 is 12 amino acids. Trimming removed 4 bases at V and 4 bases at J, with 10 bases between. The CDR3 here is CSVVHQGTEAFF. The DNA for the CDR3 is TGCAGCGTTGTCCACCAGGGCACTGAAGCTTTCTTT. Variable domain in full (rest from reference TRBV29-1 and TRBJ1-1): SAVISQKPSRDICQRGTSLTIQCQVDSQVTMMFWYRQQPGQSLTLIATANQGSEATYESGFVIDKFPISRPNLTFSTLTVSNMSPEDSSIYLCSVVHQGTEAFFGQGTRLTVV.

This clonotype appeared a few times. The rearrangement joins TRBV12-3 or TRBV12-4 to TRBJ1-1; possible D gene TRBD1, 6 bases. Trimming pared 3 bases from V and 7 bases from J, leaving 18 bases between. The CDR3 has 15 residues. For the CDR3, the DNA is TGTGCCAGCAGTTTCGGGGGCAGGCTTAAGGATGAAGCTTTCTTT. This encodes CASSFGGRLKDEAFF.

Only a few counts were recorded for this clonotype. V is TRBV11-2 and J is TRBJ2-5; D is ambiguous. V was pared by 0 bases and J by 0 bases, with 8 bases between. Germline CDR1 and CDR2: SGHAT and FQNNGV. This CDR3 region has 15 residues. The CDR3 region is CASSLDPRDQETQYF. The DNA for the CDR3 is TGTGCCAGCAGCTTAGATCCACGGGACCAAGAGACCCAGTACTTC.

The rearrangement links TRBV20-1 to TRBJ2-1, with D hard to call. Per germline, CDR1 DFQATT and CDR2 SNEGSKA (reference sequence). V lost 0 bases and J lost 3, with 9 bases in between. The length of the CDR3 is 14 residues. Here the CDR3 reads CSARDRGGYNEQFF. The CDR3 nucleotides are TGCAGTGCTAGAGATCGCGGCGGCTACAATGAGCAGTTCTTC.

This clonotype was seen many times. The V and J genes are TRBV6-2 or TRBV6-3 and TRBJ2-3, with 8 bases fitting TRBD1. Per germline, CDR1 MNHEY and CDR2 SVGEGT. J gave up 8 bases and V 8 bases, and 12 bases lay outside the gene matches. CDR3 length: 14 residues. This CDR3 is CASQDRGTVGTQYF. The CDR3 coding sequence is TGTGCCAGCCAAGACAGGGGAACAGTGGGTACGCAGTATTTT.

This clonotype was recorded a few times. V usage is TRBV6-5 and J usage is TRBJ2-3; either TRBD1 or TRBD2 may fit D (5 bases each). The CDR3 is 15 residues long. Trimming removed 2 bases at V and 6 bases at J, with 15 bases between. Germline V gene lookup returns CDR1 MNHEY and CDR2 SVGAGI. CDR3 sequence (DNA): TGTGCCAGCAGTTACGGGGACCCGGGACGGGATACGCAGTATTTT. Protein sequence: CASSYGDPGRDTQYF.

This clonotype was seen a handful of times. V is TRBV12-3 or TRBV12-4 and J is TRBJ2-2; D may be TRBD1 (6 bases). V lost 8 bases, J lost 6 bases, and 25 bases lay in between. There are 17 residues in the CDR3. CDR3 region: CASHDVSPGASAGELFF. DNA of the CDR3: TGTGCCAGCCACGACGTGTCCCCAGGGGCGAGCGCCGGGGAGCTGTTTTTT.

V and J are TRBV6-2 or TRBV6-3 and TRBJ2-1, with 7 nucleotides matching TRBD2. J gave up 5 bases and V 6 bases, and 10 bases lay outside the gene matches. The CDR3 spans 15 residues. Germline CDR1 and CDR2: MNHEY and SVGEGT. The CDR3, as DNA: TGTGCCAGCAGACGACCGGGACTACTTAACAATGAGCAGTTCTTC. This encodes CASRRPGLLNNEQFF.

This clonotype was counted at least ten times. The chain recombines TRBV5-4 with TRBJ1-1; D ambiguous. The CDR3 covers 13 residues. V lost 4 bases to trimming and J lost 8 bases, with 15 bases between them. Germline-derived CDR1 and CDR2 are SGHNT and YYREEE (reference sequence). This CDR3 reads CASSLERQTEAFF. CDR3 bases: TGTGCCAGCAGCCTCGAGAGGCAGACCGAAGCTTTCTTT.

This clonotype was seen only a few times. V usage is TRBV7-2 and J usage is TRBJ1-5; weak D call: TRBD1 (5 bases). The CDR3 length is 14 residues. Germline V CDR1 and CDR2: SGHTA, FQGNSA. Trimming took off 5 bases at V and 0 bases at J, with 8 bases between the two ends. CDR3 region: CASSPGNSNQPQHF. The DNA for the CDR3 is TGTGCCAGCAGCCCAGGGAATAGCAATCAGCCCCAGCATTTT.

There are many counts of this clonotype. V and J are TRBV27 and TRBJ1-1; D ambiguous. This CDR3 region has 13 residues. Germline V gene sequence: CDR1 MNHEY, CDR2 SMNVEV (reference sequence). V was trimmed by 3 bases and J by 1 base, leaving 6 bases between them. DNA for the CDR3: TGTGCCAGCAGTTTCAAATCGAACACTGAAGCTTTCTTT. It codes for CASSFKSNTEAFF.

The V gene is TRBV5-8, the J gene TRBJ2-1, with 15 bases aligning to TRBD2. Germline V gene lookup returns CDR1 SGHTS and CDR2 YDEGEE. After removal of 4 bases from V and 7 bases from J, the junction contained 12 bases not matched to a gene. CDR3 length: 18 amino acids. CDR3 region: CASSPWTSGRASPNEQFF. CDR3 bases: TGTGCCAGCAGCCCCTGGACTAGCGGGAGGGCCTCCCCGAATGAGCAGTTCTTC. The variable domain in full, completed from reference TRBV5-8 and TRBJ2-1, reads EAGVTQSPTHLIKTRGQQATLRCSPISGHTSVYWYQQALGLGLQFLLWYDEGEERNRGNFPPRFSGRQFPNYSSELNVNALELEDSALYLCASSPWTSGRASPNEQFFGPGTRLTVL.

The sample holds a few counts of this clonotype. This chain joins TRBV11-2 and TRBJ2-5, with 7 bases that match TRBD2. This CDR3 spans 16 amino acids. The germline V gene has CDR1 SGHAT and CDR2 FQNNGV. After removal of 4 bases from V and 3 bases from J, the junction contained 11 bases not matched to a gene. The CDR3 spells CASSYRSSSGEETQYF. The DNA of the CDR3 is TGTGCCAGCAGCTATAGATCGTCTAGCGGAGAAGAGACCCAGTACTTC.

This chain links TRBV7-2 with TRBJ2-5, with 7 bases that match TRBD2. Trimming at V came to 5 bases and at J to 5 bases, leaving 8 bases not matched to a gene. The length of the CDR3 is 14 residues. CDR1 is SGHTA, CDR2 FQGNSA, per germline. In DNA form, the CDR3 reads TGTGCCAGCAGCCCATGGACTAGAGGCGAGACCCAGTACTTC. This translates into CASSPWTRGETQYF. The complete variable domain, with remaining parts taken from reference TRBV7-2 and TRBJ2-5, reads GAGVSQSPSNKVTEKGKDVELRCDPISGHTALYWYRQSLGQGLEFLIYFQGNSAPDKSGLPSDRFSAERTGGSVSTLTIQRTQQEDSAVYLCASSPWTRGETQYFGPGTRLLVL.

This clonotype occurred many times. The chain couples TRBV4-1 to TRBJ2-1; 11 bases map to TRBD2. Germline loops: CDR1 MGHRA, CDR2 YSYEKL. CDR3 length: 16 amino acids. J was trimmed by 6 bases and V by 3 bases; bases with no gene match: 7. The CDR3 nucleotides read TGCGCCAGCAGCCAGACGCCTAGCGGGAGGAGCAATGAGCAGTTCTTC. Translation gives CASSQTPSGRSNEQFF.

The table lists this clonotype with many counts. This rearrangement joins TRBV11-3 to TRBJ2-7; the D call may be TRBD1 or TRBD2 (5 bases each). The germline CDR1 and CDR2 sequences are SGHNT and YENEEA. CDR3 length: 15 amino acids. With 3 bases removed from V and 4 bases from J, the gap between germline ends came to 16 bases. CDR3 protein: CASSFTRGAGYEQYF. In DNA, the CDR3 is TGTGCCAGCAGCTTCACTAGGGGAGCAGGGTACGAGCAGTACTTC.

The chain carries TRBV9 and TRBJ2-1; D is undetermined. Trimming stripped 0 bases from V and 3 bases from J, with 10 bases between. Per the germline V gene, CDR1 is SGDLS and CDR2 is YYNGEE. This CDR3 spans 15 amino acids. In DNA, the CDR3 is TGTGCCAGCAGCGTAGAACGGGCGAGCTACAATGAGCAGTTCTTC. Residues: CASSVERASYNEQFF.

This clonotype was seen repeatedly, ten times or more. This chain links TRBV6-2 or TRBV6-3 with TRBJ2-4; the match to TRBD1 covers 7 bases. The CDR3 is made up of 15 amino acids. CDR1 MNHEY and CDR2 SVGEGT come from the germline V gene. The junction had 10 bases not matched to a gene; V was cut back by 5 bases and J by 6 bases. The CDR3 loop is CASSARQGFSNIQYF. CDR3 nucleotides: TGTGCCAGCAGTGCGCGACAGGGCTTCTCAAACATTCAGTACTTC.

This clonotype was seen a few times. This rearrangement joins TRBV20-1 to TRBJ1-1, with D unclear. The CDR3 runs to 16 residues. Between the trimmed V and J ends, which lost 2 bases and 1 base, there was a span of 17 bases. CDR1 DFQATT and CDR2 SNEGSKA come from the germline V gene (reference sequence). CDR3 DNA sequence: TGCAGTGCTAGACGGATGAAGCCCACCGCGAACACTGAAGCTTTCTTT. Its translation: CSARRMKPTANTEAFF.